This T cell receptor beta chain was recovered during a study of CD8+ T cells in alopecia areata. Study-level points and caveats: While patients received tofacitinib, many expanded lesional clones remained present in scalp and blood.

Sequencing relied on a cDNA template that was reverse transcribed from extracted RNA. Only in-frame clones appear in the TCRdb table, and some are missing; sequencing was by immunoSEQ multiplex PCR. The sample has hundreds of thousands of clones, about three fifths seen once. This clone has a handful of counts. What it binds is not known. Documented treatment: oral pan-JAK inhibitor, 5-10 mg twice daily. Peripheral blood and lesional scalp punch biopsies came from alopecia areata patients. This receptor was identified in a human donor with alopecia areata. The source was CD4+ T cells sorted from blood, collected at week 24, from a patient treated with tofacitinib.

Here the CDR3 reads CSATRGRGETQYF. The CDR3 nucleotides are TGCAGCGCCACCCGGGGACGTGGAGAGACCCAGTACTTC. The genes are TRBV29-1 and TRBJ2-5; the D call may be TRBD1 or TRBD2 (5 bases each). Between the trimmed V and J ends, which lost 7 bases and 4 bases, there was a span of 16 bases. This CDR3 spans 13 amino acids. Germline V gene sequence: CDR1 SQVTM, CDR2 ANQGSEA. Full variable domain (remainder filled in from reference TRBV29-1 and TRBJ2-5): SAVISQKPSRDICQRGTSLTIQCQVDSQVTMMFWYRQQPGQSLTLIATANQGSEATYESGFVIDKFPISRPNLTFSTLTVSNMSPEDSSIYLCSATRGRGETQYFGPGTRLLVL.